This record concerns one TCR beta chain sequence. This sample was included in a study of PD-L1 blockade in urothelial cancer. About the study: At some point between 2012 and 2014, patients got going on atezolizumab, taking 1,200 mg intravenously every 3 weeks. Anywhere from 0 to 3 prior chemotherapy regimens had been received by patients.

Peripheral blood mononuclear cells were collected from every patient before and during treatment, yielding between 1 and 8 samples per patient. Libraries were prepared by immunoSEQ multiplex PCR; TCRdb keeps only in-frame clonotypes and omits some of them. The sample carries some 41,000 clones, 88% recorded once. The material was PBMCs, obtained around atezolizumab (anti-PD-L1) treatment. The sequence came from a woman in her sixties or seventies with urothelial cancer.

CDR3 residues: CASSQRGLGGFNQPQHF. DNA of the CDR3: TGTGCCAGTAGTCAAAGGGGGCTGGGTGGCTTTAATCAGCCCCAGCATTTT. The V call is TRBV19, the J call TRBJ1-5; 7 nucleotides align to TRBD1. J lost 4 bases, V lost 5 bases, and 14 bases had no gene match. Germline V gene sequence: CDR1 LNHDA, CDR2 SQIVND (reference sequence). This CDR3 region has 17 residues.